In this sample, the clone carrying this T cell receptor (beta chain) turned up many times. What it binds is not known. During construction of the library, unique molecular identifiers were attached to individual cDNA molecules for quantitative, reproducible TCR counting. Per the study methods: Some 100,000 TCRs per sample was the median, with a range of roughly 23,224 to 690,600. TCRdb itself ran the RACE reads through MiXCR, one entry per CDR3 protein. The V and J calls follow TCRdb's processing rather than the paper's. The table has about 69,000 distinct CDR3 sequences, 10% to 13% seen once. Time point given: patch test 2, 6 weeks after DPC sensitization. Described treatment: therapeutic diphenylcyclopropenone sensitization with weekly scalp DPC. This specimen belongs to a study of human T cells and chemical hapten exposure. Findings and caveats of the study: There was no change with DPC sensitization in TCRs above 1 in 1000 frequency. Compared with pre-sensitization or healthy control sets, expanded TCRs clustered more.

Trimming cost V 4 bases and J 13 bases; bases outside gene matches: 5. There are 12 residues in the CDR3. Germline assignment: CDR1 LGHNA and CDR2 YNFKEQ. This receptor was obtained from a woman between 50 and 59 years old with alopecia areata. Some clones in this sample may be carry-over from other donors' samples. The gene calls are TRBV4-2 and TRBJ1-5; 9 nucleotides agree with TRBD1. This specimen was whole blood, taken in connection with sensitization to the hapten diphenylcyclopropenone (DPC). CDR3 nucleotides: TGTGCCAGCAGCCTAGGGGACAGGGAACAGCATTTT. The encoded protein is CASSLGDREQHF.